One T cell receptor beta chain is described in this entry. Its antigen is unidentified. With 3 bases clipped from V and 4 bases from J, the junction kept 9 bases outside the gene matches. Germline assignment: CDR1 SGDLS and CDR2 YYNGEE. The CDR3 runs to 16 residues. This specimen belongs to a study of cytomegalovirus exposure and HLA in healthy donors. Study findings and constraints: Many donors carried some public TCRs, although rarity characterized most TCR sequences. Altogether, some 160 TCR beta chains were recorded as cytomegalovirus-associated. Several of the most significant clusters were apparently associated with common viral pathogens in a later analysis.

The PCR ran on 60 Vbeta and 13 Jbeta primers. The table came from immunoSEQ multiplex PCR; TCRdb's copy has only in-frame clones and leaves some out. The repertoire consists of 200,000 to 250,000 clones, with around 73% occurring once and the leading ten covering 3.8%. The chain couples TRBV9 to TRBJ1-3, with TRBD1 matching over 8 bases. Sequencing input: PBMCs. This clonotype originated in a male donor in good health and CMV-seronegative. The DNA of the CDR3 is TGTGCCAGCAGCGCGCATGCCAGGGGGCCAGGAAACACCATATATTTT. As protein: CASSAHARGPGNTIYF.